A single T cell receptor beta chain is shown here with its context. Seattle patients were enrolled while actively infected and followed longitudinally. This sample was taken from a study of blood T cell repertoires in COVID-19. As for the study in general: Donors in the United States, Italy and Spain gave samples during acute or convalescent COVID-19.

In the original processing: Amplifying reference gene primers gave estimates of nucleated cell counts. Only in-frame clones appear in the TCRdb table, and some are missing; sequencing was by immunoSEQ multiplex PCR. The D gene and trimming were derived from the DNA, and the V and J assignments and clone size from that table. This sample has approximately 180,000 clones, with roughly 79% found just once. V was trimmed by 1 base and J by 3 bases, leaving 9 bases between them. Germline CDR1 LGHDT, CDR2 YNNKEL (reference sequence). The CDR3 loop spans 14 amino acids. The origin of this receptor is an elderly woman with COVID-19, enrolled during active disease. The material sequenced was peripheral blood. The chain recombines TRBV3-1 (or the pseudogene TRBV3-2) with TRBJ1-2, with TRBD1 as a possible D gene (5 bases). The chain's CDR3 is CASSQVQGDYGYTF. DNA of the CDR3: TGTGCCAGCAGCCAAGTGCAGGGTGACTATGGCTACACCTTC.